This T cell receptor beta chain came from a study of regulatory T cells in long-lasting Graves disease (dated by TCRdb to the early 2020s). In the study overall: To count as having persistent Graves' disease, a patient had to have received antithyroid drug treatment for over 5 years with TSH receptor autoantibodies remaining persistently positive. A total of 35 or so samples were covered by TCR sequencing, comprising some 13 persistent and 20 or so newly diagnosed Graves' disease patients. The study took place in China and was registered as a clinical trial. In the clinical cohort, patients with persistent Graves' disease had used antithyroid drugs for an average of roughly 10 years. Patients with persistent Graves' disease were compared with patients with newly diagnosed Graves' disease using TCR sequencing and RNA sequencing of peripheral blood. The full study reports these points: TRBV28, TRBJ1-2 and TRBJ2-5 were preferentially used in persistent disease, while TRBV20-1 and TRBJ2-1 were favored in newly diagnosed disease. Sequencing and analysis were limited to the TCR beta chain. Patients with persistent disease shared more public clonotypes (over 2,500) than newly diagnosed patients did (more than 900). The authors acknowledged the small sample size as a limitation that may reduce accuracy. Compared with newly diagnosed patients, patients with persistent Graves' disease had lower TCR Shannon entropy and fewer highly expanded clones, which suggests clonal expansion. Only peripheral blood was studied, because thyroid tissue, the primary lesion, was inaccessible.

This specimen's time point label, per the study, means: persistent/refractory GD, antithyroid drugs over 5 years with positive TRAb. RNA was extracted from PBMCs in TRIzol for both TCR sequencing and RNA sequencing. The diagnosis of Graves' disease was made according to American Thyroid Association guidelines. Recruitment of patients was carried out at an endocrinology department in Xi'an, China. Each patient gave about 8.1 milliliters of peripheral blood, collected in an EDTA anticoagulant tube. Ficoll Paque Plus density gradient separation was used to isolate PBMCs, and no further T cell sorting was performed. RNA quality was checked with an Agilent 2100 Bioanalyzer and agarose gel, and concentration with a NanoDrop 2000. The library came from multiplex PCR. TCRdb names Illumina HiSeq 4000 as the instrument used. To build TCR beta libraries, CDR3 regions were amplified by Arm-PCR using iRepertoire HTBI primers. Before sequencing, the PCR products underwent gel purification. From the authors' description of their analysis: Gene usage analysis of CDR3 amino acid clonotypes used the 55 to 65 TRBV and 14 to 15 TRBJ segments found across samples. COPE and FqMerger were used to merge the filtered high-quality paired reads into contigs. BLAST was used to align contigs to IMGT TRBV, TRBD and TRBJ reference genes, with CDR3 defined following IMGT. Any clonotype with a frequency above 0.1% was counted as a highly expanded clone. Shannon entropy served as the measure of repertoire diversity, while the Gini coefficient captured V-J evenness. Public clonotypes were defined as clonotypes shared by more than one individual. TCRdb itself trimmed the public reads at Q25 with fastp, ran MiXCR and retained productive beta chains. Each entry is one CDR3 protein sequence, shown with its most common DNA and genes. The V and J calls were not made by the authors but by TCRdb's processing. This sample is represented by around 340,000 distinct CDR3 sequences; 15% to 20% of them were singletons. 29% of the sample is taken by the ten largest.

At least ten counts were recorded for this clonotype. This receptor's antigen is unknown. No base quality values were provided; no much bigger clone lies one nucleotide off. CDR1 and CDR2 are read off the germline V gene (reference sequence) as DFQATT and SNEGSKA. V lost 0 bases and J lost 4 bases; the stretch between them is 12 bases long. Including cysteine and phenylalanine, the CDR3 has 14 amino acids. CDR3 DNA only is kept here, 42 bases in frame from base 1. Sequencing used peripheral blood mononuclear cells (PBMCs), obtained when the disease was refractory, from a patient treated with antithyroid drugs. The chain is made from TRBV20-1 and TRBJ2-5, with TRBD2 perhaps the D gene, on 7 matching bases. This TCR was sampled from a female donor with Graves disease. The DNA is as follows: TGCAGTGCTAGAGATCGGGGGGCGGGAGAGACCCAGTACTTC. The resulting protein is CSARDRGAGETQYF.